Shown below are 5 T cell receptor beta chains from a single sample sequenced in a study of blood T cell repertoires in COVID-19 (dated by TCRdb to the early 2020s). Library prep was done by the immunoSEQ multiplex PCR assay. This immuneACCESS table, as held by TCRdb, lists in-frame sequences with V and J called but not all clones. Of the missing ones, under half trace to an unresolved V gene in checked studies; the others have no known cause. The sample table contains 72,000 or so clones; only one count was recorded for roughly 86% of them. The top ten hold approximately 1.5% of the sample. Material for sequencing was peripheral blood. The receptors originated from a man aged 55 to 70 with acute or convalescent COVID-19.

This chain links TRBV7-9 with TRBJ1-2; D is possibly TRBD1 (6 bases). Looked up from germline, CDR1 is SEHNR and CDR2 is FQNEAQ (reference sequence). V gave up 5 bases and J gave up 4 bases, with 14 bases separating them. CDR3 length equals 14 residues. CDR3: CASSPQGPSYGYTF. In DNA form, the CDR3 reads TGTGCCAGCAGCCCCCAGGGGCCTAGCTATGGCTACACCTTC.

The chain has TRBV11-2 and TRBJ2-1; D uncertain. The CDR3 is 15 amino acids. V was shortened by 4 bases and J by 7 bases, with 17 bases between the two germline ends. Germline-derived CDR1 and CDR2 are SGHAT and FQNNGV. The CDR3 sequence is CASSSGSLGVNEQFF. In DNA form, the CDR3 reads TGTGCCAGCAGCTCCGGGTCGCTAGGCGTAAATGAGCAGTTCTTC.

The V call is TRBV19, the J call TRBJ2-2, with TRBD1 matching over 8 bases. With 3 bases clipped from V and 6 bases from J, the junction kept 15 bases outside the gene matches. Looked up from germline, CDR1 is LNHDA and CDR2 is SQIVND (reference sequence). CDR3 length: 18 residues. The CDR3: CASSILRMGQAVPGELFF. The CDR3 bases are TGTGCCAGTAGTATTCTAAGAATGGGACAGGCAGTCCCCGGGGAGCTGTTTTTT.

This clone was detected a few times. The rearrangement uses TRBV3-1 (or the pseudogene TRBV3-2) and TRBJ1-6; maybe TRBD1 (5 bases). Germline lookup yields CDR1 LGHDT and CDR2 YNNKEL (reference sequence). V lost 3 bases to trimming and J lost 0 bases, with 15 bases between them. The CDR3 contains 18 residues. The CDR3 spells CASSQTRGGSSYNSPLHF. CDR3 sequence (DNA): TGTGCCAGCAGCCAGACCCGGGGGGGGAGCTCCTATAATTCACCCCTCCACTTT.

This clone has just one count. The rearrangement joins TRBV7-9 to TRBJ2-7, with TRBD1 matching over 7 bases. V trimming: 1 base; J trimming: 5 bases; junction bases outside the gene matches: 5. The CDR3 has 14 residues. Germline V gene lookup returns CDR1 SEHNR and CDR2 FQNEAQ (reference sequence). The CDR3 here is CASSLEGATNEQYF. The DNA of the CDR3 is TGTGCCAGCAGCTTAGAGGGGGCTACGAACGAGCAGTACTTC.